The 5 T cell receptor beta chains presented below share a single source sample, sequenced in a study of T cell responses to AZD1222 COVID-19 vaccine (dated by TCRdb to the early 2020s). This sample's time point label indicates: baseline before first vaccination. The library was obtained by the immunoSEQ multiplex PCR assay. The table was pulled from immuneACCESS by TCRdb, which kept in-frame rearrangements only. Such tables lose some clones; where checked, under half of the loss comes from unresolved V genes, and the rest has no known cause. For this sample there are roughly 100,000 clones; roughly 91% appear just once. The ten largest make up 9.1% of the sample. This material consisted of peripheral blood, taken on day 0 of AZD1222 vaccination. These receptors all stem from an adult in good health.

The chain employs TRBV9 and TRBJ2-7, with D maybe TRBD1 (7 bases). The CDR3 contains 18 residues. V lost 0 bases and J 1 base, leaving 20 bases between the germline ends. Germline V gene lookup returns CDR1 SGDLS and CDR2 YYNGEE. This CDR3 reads CASSVEEGANRISYEQYF. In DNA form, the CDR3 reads TGTGCCAGCAGCGTAGAGGAGGGGGCCAATCGAATTTCCTACGAGCAGTACTTC.

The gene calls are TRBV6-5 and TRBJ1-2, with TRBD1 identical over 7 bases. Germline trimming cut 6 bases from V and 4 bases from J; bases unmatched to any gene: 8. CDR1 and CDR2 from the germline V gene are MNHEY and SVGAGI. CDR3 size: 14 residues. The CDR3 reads CASRETGTFYGYTF. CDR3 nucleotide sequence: TGTGCCAGCAGAGAGACAGGGACCTTCTATGGCTACACCTTC.

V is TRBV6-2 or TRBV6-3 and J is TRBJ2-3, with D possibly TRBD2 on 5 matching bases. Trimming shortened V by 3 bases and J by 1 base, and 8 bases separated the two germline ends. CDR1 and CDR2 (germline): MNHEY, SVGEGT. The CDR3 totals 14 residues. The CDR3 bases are TGTGCCAGCAGTTATGCGGGCCGCACAGATACGCAGTATTTT. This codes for CASSYAGRTDTQYF.

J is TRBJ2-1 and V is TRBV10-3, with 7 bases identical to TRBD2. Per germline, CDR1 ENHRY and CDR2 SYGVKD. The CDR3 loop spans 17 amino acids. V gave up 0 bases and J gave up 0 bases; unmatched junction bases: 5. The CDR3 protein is CAISESGLAVSYNEQFF. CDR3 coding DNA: TGTGCCATCAGTGAGTCAGGGCTAGCGGTCTCCTACAATGAGCAGTTCTTC.

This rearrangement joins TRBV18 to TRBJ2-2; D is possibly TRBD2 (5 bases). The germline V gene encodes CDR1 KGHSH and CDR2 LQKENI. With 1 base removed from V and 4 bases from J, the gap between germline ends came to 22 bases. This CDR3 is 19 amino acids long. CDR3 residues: CASSPLILASPLSTGELFF. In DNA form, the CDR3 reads TGTGCCAGCTCACCACTTATCTTAGCGTCACCCCTCTCCACCGGGGAGCTGTTTTTT.